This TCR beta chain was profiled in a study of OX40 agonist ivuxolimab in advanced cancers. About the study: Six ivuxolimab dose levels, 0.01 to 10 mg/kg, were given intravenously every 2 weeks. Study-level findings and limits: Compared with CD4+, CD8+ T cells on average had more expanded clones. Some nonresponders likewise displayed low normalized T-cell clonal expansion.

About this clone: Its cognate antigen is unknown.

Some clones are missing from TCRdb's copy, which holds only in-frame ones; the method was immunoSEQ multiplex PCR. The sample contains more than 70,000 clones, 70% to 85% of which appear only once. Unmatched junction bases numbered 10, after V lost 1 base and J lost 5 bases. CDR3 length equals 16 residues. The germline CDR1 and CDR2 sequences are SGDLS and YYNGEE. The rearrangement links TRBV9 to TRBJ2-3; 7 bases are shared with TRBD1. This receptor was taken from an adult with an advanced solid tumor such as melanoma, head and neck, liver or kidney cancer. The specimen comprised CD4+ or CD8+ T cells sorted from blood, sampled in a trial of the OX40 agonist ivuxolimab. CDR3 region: CASSVRQGNIQDTQYF. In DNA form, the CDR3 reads TGTGCCAGCAGCGTACGACAGGGAAATATACAAGATACGCAGTATTTT.